This TCR beta chain originates from a study of tumor and adjacent non-tumor tissue in lung cancer. As regards this clonotype: No antigen is known for it. Its ends do not fully match the called genes, so a read error is possible.

No cell sorting was done before RNA was extracted from the tissue. Study-level findings and limits: Tumor repertoires had a smaller top 100 clone share than normal lung.

Germline CDR1 is LGHNA and CDR2 is YNFKEQ. The CDR3 totals 15 residues. TCRbeta libraries were built with three rounds of nested PCR, modified from ARM-PCR. TCRdb re-called the multiplex PCR reads through MiXCR, storing one row per CDR3 protein. The sample contains over 100,000 distinct CDR3 sequences, more than 60% of which appear only once. The sample taken for sequencing was lung tumor tissue. The chain joins TRBV4-2 to TRBJ1-2, with D unresolved. The TCR sequence derives from a woman aged 55-70 years with non-small cell lung cancer. Here the CDR3 DNA reads TGTGGCAGCAGCCAGGACGTGACCTTTAACTATGGCTACACCTTC. Protein sequence: CGSSQDVTFNYGYTF.